These 21 T cell receptor beta chains were all obtained from the same sample, sequenced in a study of tumor and adjacent non-tumor tissue in lung cancer. A modified ARM-PCR protocol with three rounds of nested PCR amplified TCRbeta. In TCRdb, the multiplex PCR reads were re-called with MiXCR into one record per CDR3 protein. The repertoire holds approximately 65,000 distinct CDR3 sequences, with about 61% as singletons. RNA was extracted from bulk tissue without any cell sorting. Sequencing was carried out using lung tumor tissue. The receptors come from a man in his forties or fifties with non-small cell lung cancer.

Comments on this clonotype: A read error may account for a junction end that differs from germline. The rearrangement links TRBV28 to TRBJ1-5; 9 bases are shared with TRBD1. The CDR3 spans 15 residues. The V gene's germline CDR1 is MDHEN and CDR2 SYDVKM. DNA of the CDR3: TGTGCAAGCAGTCGCATGGGACAGGGCTATCAGCCCCAGCATTTT. This encodes CASSRMGQGYQPQHF.

This clonotype was seen more than once but under ten times. V gene TRBV28 combines with J gene TRBJ2-2; perhaps TRBD2 as D (5 bases). The CDR3 length is 16 residues. V was clipped by 1 base and J by 5 bases, with 14 bases between them. The V gene's germline CDR1 is MDHEN and CDR2 SYDVKM. CDR3 loop: CASSLLRAPGTGELFF. CDR3 DNA sequence: TGTGCCAGCAGTTTATTAAGGGCGCCGGGGACCGGGGAGCTGTTTTTT.

Comments on this clonotype: The junction departs from the called germline gene at one end, perhaps through a read error. The chain carries TRBV7-2 and TRBJ2-3; D might be TRBD2 (6 bases). Germline loops: CDR1 SGHTA, CDR2 FQGNSA. The CDR3 sequence is 15 residues long. As DNA, the CDR3 is TGTGGCAGCGGCCGGGGGTCCAGTACCATAGATACGCAGTATTTT. This encodes CGSGRGSSTIDTQYF.

This clonotype occurred a few times. A read error may explain this, as a much larger clone is one base away. V gene TRBV30 combines with J gene TRBJ2-7; TRBD2 might be the D (6 bases). CDR1 and CDR2 (germline): GTSNPN, SVGIG (reference sequence). This CDR3 contains 13 residues. In nucleotides, the CDR3 is TGTGTCTGGAGGGCCCCACCCGCAACCCAGCAGTACTTC. Translated, it gives CVWRAPPATQQYF.

This clonotype has more than one count but fewer than ten. This may come from a read error, since a much larger clone is one base off. The chain combines TRBV2 with TRBJ1-5; D is uncertain. Germline loops: CDR1 SNHLY, CDR2 FYNNEI. This CDR3 region has 14 residues. In DNA, the CDR3 is TGTGCCAGCAAGCAGACGGATATCAATCAGCCCAAGCATTTT. It codes for CASKQTDINQPKHF. The full variable domain, its missing parts supplied by reference TRBV2 and TRBJ1-5, is EPEVTQTPSHQVTQMGQEVILRCVPISNHLYFYWYRQILGQKVEFLVSFYNNEISEKSEIFDDQFSVERPDGSNFTLKIRSTKLEDSAMYFCASKQTDINQPKHFGDGTRLSIL.

This clonotype has only a few counts. Its ends do not fully match the called genes, so a read error is possible. The chain combines TRBV10-3 with TRBJ1-5; D is perhaps TRBD1 (6 bases). CDR3 length equals 15 residues. In germline, CDR1 is ENHRY, CDR2 SYGVKD. The CDR3 is CAASRTVDSNQPQRF. For the CDR3, the DNA is TGTGCCGCCAGTCGGACAGTCGATAGCAATCAGCCCCAGCGTTTT.

This clonotype turned up a few times. This chain links TRBV7-2 with TRBJ2-3; D ambiguous. This CDR3 spans 15 amino acids. The V gene lost 6 bases and the J gene lost 0 bases, with 13 bases spanning the gap. The germline gives CDR1 SGHTA, CDR2 FQGNSA. CDR3 in amino acids: CASRSWPSSTDTQYF. As DNA, the CDR3 is TGTGCCAGCAGGTCGTGGCCTAGTAGCACAGATACGCAGTATTTT.

Worth noting for this clonotype: At one end the junction does not follow the germline gene, possibly because of a read error. This rearrangement joins TRBV2 to TRBJ2-7; 7 bases agree with TRBD2. The CDR3 sequence is 12 residues long. Germline V gene data show CDR1 as SNHLY and CDR2 as FYNNEI. In DNA, the CDR3 is TGTGCCAGCAGGCGGGAGAACTACGAGCAATACTTC. It yields the protein CASRRENYEQYF.

A few counts support this clonotype. The chain joins TRBV7-8 to TRBJ2-1; 8 bases line up with TRBD2. The germline gives CDR1 SGHVS, CDR2 FQNEAQ. The V segment lost 2 bases and the J segment 6 bases; nucleotides outside the gene matches: 6. This CDR3 has 15 residues. DNA for the CDR3: TGTGCCAGCAGCTTAATGATCCGGGGGGGCAATGAGCAGTTCTTC. This sequence encodes CASSLMIRGGNEQFF. The full variable domain, in which reference TRBV7-8 and TRBJ2-1 provide the parts outside the CDR3, is GAGVSQSPRYKVAKRGQDVALRCDPISGHVSLFWYQQALGQGPEFLTYFQNEAQLDKSGLPSDRFFAERPEGSVSTLKIQRTQQEDSAVYLCASSLMIRGGNEQFFGPGTRLTVL.

Turning to this clonotype: The germline gene is not matched at one end of the junction; a read error may be the cause. V usage is TRBV2 and J usage is TRBJ1-5, with 8 nucleotides matching TRBD1. The CDR3 has 18 amino acids. Looked up from germline, CDR1 is SNHLY and CDR2 is FYNNEI. CDR3 sequence (DNA): TGTACCAGCAGTGGGGACAGGACGCTGTCGAGGAGCAATCAGCCCCAGCATTTT. Translated: CTSSGDRTLSRSNQPQHF.

To note about this clonotype: This may be a read error: a much more frequent sequence differs by one nucleotide. The J gene is TRBJ1-1, the V gene TRBV4-1; D gene ambiguous. The length of the CDR3 is 16 residues. Per the germline V gene, CDR1 is MGHRA and CDR2 is YSYEKL. CDR3 DNA: TGCGCCAGCAGCCAAGATCGCGCACGTATGAACACTGAAGCTCTCTTT. It yields the protein CASSQDRARMNTEALF.

Comment on this clonotype: A single base separates this from a much larger clone, so it may be a read error. This chain uses TRBV6-2 or TRBV6-3 with TRBJ1-5; no reliable D call. The DNA end favors TRBJ2-3, so the J call may be wrong. This CDR3 has 14 residues. The germline gives CDR1 MNHEY, CDR2 SVGEGT. The CDR3 region has the DNA TGTGCCAGCAGTTCTCTTATTCGGAGTCAGCCCCAGTATTTT. Protein sequence: CASSSLIRSQPQYF.

Notes on this clonotype: Sequence at one end of the junction differs from germline and may be a read error. The J gene is TRBJ2-3, the V gene TRBV10-2; possible D gene TRBD1, 6 bases. Germline V gene sequence: CDR1 WSHSY, CDR2 SAAADI. The CDR3 totals 13 residues. The CDR3 protein is CANRVSSTDTQYF. The DNA for the CDR3 is TGCGCCAACAGGGTTTCTAGCACAGATACGCAATATTTT.

This CDR3 reads CATSDYEKLFF. Written as DNA, the CDR3 is TGTGCCACCAGTGATTATGAAAAACTGTTTTTT. This chain joins TRBV24-1 and TRBJ1-4, with no clear D. The CDR3 contains 11 residues. V lost 2 bases and J lost 6, with 0 bases in between. Germline CDR1 and CDR2: KGHDR and SFDVKD.

The rearrangement joins TRBV4-1 to TRBJ2-1; D is possibly TRBD2 (6 bases). V was shortened by 8 bases and J by 13 bases, with 21 bases between the two germline ends. Looked up from germline, CDR1 is MGHRA and CDR2 is YSYEKL. The CDR3 is made up of 13 amino acids. Here the CDR3 DNA reads TGCGCCAGCTCCTACGTGGCCCCGGGGACTCAGTTCTTC. Encoded protein: CASSYVAPGTQFF.

About this clonotype: Since a much larger clone is just one base distant, this may be a read error. The chain's CDR3 is CAWNIVPSQPQHF. The CDR3 nucleotides are TGTGCCTGGAATATCGTACCCAGCCAGCCCCAGCATTTT. This chain joins TRBV30 and TRBJ1-5, with D unclear. CDR3 length equals 13 residues. The V end lost 4 bases, the J end lost 7 bases, and 14 bases lay between the germline ends. Germline V CDR1 and CDR2: GTSNPN, SVGIG (reference sequence).

Remarks on this clonotype: One end of the junction does not line up with germline, which may come from a read error. The V call is TRBV11-3, the J call TRBJ2-3; 8 bases fit TRBD2. CDR1 is SGHNT and CDR2 is YENEEA in the germline V gene. This CDR3 has 17 amino acids. The CDR3 sequence is CASSPGTSGGAADAQYF. In nucleotides, the CDR3 is TGTGCCAGCAGCCCTGGAACTAGCGGTGGGGCCGCAGATGCGCAGTATTTT.

As concerns this clonotype: A much bigger clone sits one base away, suggesting this may be a read error. The CDR3 coding sequence is TGTGTCAGCAGTTACTCACCGGTTTACGAGCAGTACTTC. Its protein product is CVSSYSPVYEQYF. The rearrangement joins TRBV6-5 to TRBJ2-7; D gene uncertain. This CDR3 spans 13 amino acids. Germline V CDR1 and CDR2: MNHEY, SVGAGI.

For this clonotype: One end of the junction fails to match germline, which may point to a read error. The chain links TRBV5-1 to TRBJ2-7; 10 bases map to TRBD2. The CDR3 loop spans 16 amino acids. Germline V gene sequence: CDR1 SGHRS, CDR2 YFSETQ. CDR3 protein: CTSSTVAGGSSYEQYF. Written as DNA, the CDR3 is TGTACCAGCAGTACCGTAGCGGGAGGTTCCTCCTACGAGCAGTACTTC.

In regard to this clonotype: Just one base apart from a much larger clone, this may be a read error. The CDR3 sequence is CASSLYDRLNQPQYF. The DNA of the CDR3 is TGTGCCAGCAGCCTATACGACAGGCTTAATCAGCCCCAGTATTTT. The V call is TRBV5-6, the J call TRBJ1-5; tentative D call: TRBD1 (6 bases). TRBJ2-3 matches the DNA end more closely, so the J call is doubtful. CDR1 and CDR2 from the germline V gene are SGHDT and YYEEEE. This CDR3 is built from 15 residues.

This rearrangement joins TRBV6-6 to TRBJ1-2; D gene ambiguous. CDR3 length: 13 residues. The V gene lost 6 bases and the J gene lost 7 bases, with 15 bases spanning the gap. Germline CDR1 MNHNY, CDR2 SVGAGI (reference sequence). The CDR3 here is CASSLQFSFGYTF. The CDR3 bases are TGTGCCAGCAGCCTCCAGTTTAGTTTTGGCTACACCTTC.